These T cell receptor beta chains were read from a single sample in a study of blood T cells in healthy people across ages. Via MiXCR, TCRdb re-called the 5' RACE reads, giving one row per CDR3 protein. Among 540,000 or so distinct CDR3 sequences, 24% were seen once, and the ten largest hold 7.5% to 9%. This same sample was also part of a study on T cells of mothers and their children.

Sample: blood. The receptors come from a boy aged 10-17 years in good health. Both conserved end residues are part of each CDR3. The order of the fields is D gene, clone size, V gene, J gene, CDR3 protein, CDR3 DNA. D genes are given only for firm matches. Clone sizes are given selectively: once, few, many, or a class where the clone is expanded.

TRBD2	NA	TRBV6-6	TRBJ2-7	CASRSGAGYEQYF	TGTGCCAGCAGGAGCGGGGCGGGCTACGAGCAGTACTTC
NA	NA	TRBV7-9	TRBJ1-6	CASRGESSYNSPLHF	TGTGCCAGCAGGGGAGAGAGCTCCTATAATTCACCCCTCCACTTT
NA	few	TRBV27	TRBJ2-3	CASSTFTDTQYF	TGTGCCAGCAGTACCTTCACGGATACGCAGTATTTT
NA	NA	TRBV29-1	TRBJ2-7	CSVEGAGEPGKQYF	TGCAGCGTTGAAGGAGCCGGGGAACCCGGTAAGCAGTACTTC
NA	NA	TRBV20-1	TRBJ2-1	CSARDLGREDFNEQFF	TGCAGTGCTAGAGATCTGGGACGGGAAGACTTTAATGAGCAGTTCTTC
NA	few	TRBV7-8	TRBJ1-1	CASSLASNLGAFF	TGTGCCAGCAGCTTAGCGTCCAATCTCGGAGCTTTCTTT
TRBD1	NA	TRBV12-3/TRBV12-4	TRBJ1-4	CASSLEGALEKRFF	TGTGCCAGCAGTTTGGAGGGGGCGCTTGAAAAACGGTTTTTT
NA	NA	TRBV7-9	TRBJ1-2	CASSIAPGGYGYTF	TGTGCCAGCAGCATCGCGCCGGGGGGCTATGGCTACACCTTC
NA	NA	TRBV5-6	TRBJ2-3	CASSPRDLGDTQYF	TGTGCCAGCAGCCCACGGGACTTGGGGGATACGCAGTATTTT
TRBD2	few	TRBV7-8	TRBJ2-2	CASSPEAAGELNTGELFF	TGTGCCAGCAGCCCGGAGGCGGCGGGGGAACTTAACACCGGGGAGCTGTTTTTT
NA	NA	TRBV25-1	TRBJ1-5	CASSGGISNQPLHF	TGTGCCAGCAGCGGAGGGATTAGCAATCAGCCCCTGCATTTT
NA	few	TRBV11-2	TRBJ1-1	CASSLTGEKGTEAFF	TGTGCCAGCAGCTTAACTGGGGAGAAGGGAACTGAAGCTTTCTTT
TRBD1	NA	TRBV28	TRBJ1-2	CASSRTGGQYGYTF	TGTGCCAGCAGTCGGACAGGGGGCCAATATGGCTACACCTTC
TRBD2	few	TRBV4-3	TRBJ2-7	CASSQAWASGNYEQYF	TGCGCCAGCAGCCAAGCTTGGGCTAGCGGGAACTACGAGCAGTACTTC
NA	few	TRBV20-1	TRBJ1-6	CSAGRGRSPLHF	TGCAGTGCCGGTAGGGGACGCTCACCCCTCCACTTT
TRBD1	NA	TRBV20-1	TRBJ1-1	CSARETGVFAEAFF	TGCAGTGCTAGAGAGACAGGGGTATTTGCTGAAGCTTTCTTT
TRBD1	NA	TRBV29-1	TRBJ1-4	CSARQGREEKLFF	TGCAGCGCCCGACAGGGACGGGAGGAAAAACTGTTTTTT
NA	NA	TRBV28	TRBJ1-4	CASSDSRTKEKLFF	TGTGCCAGCAGCGATTCGCGAACCAAGGAAAAACTGTTTTTT
TRBD1	NA	TRBV30	TRBJ2-1	CACLGDRGYNEQFF	TGTGCCTGTTTAGGGGACAGGGGTTACAATGAGCAGTTCTTC
NA	NA	TRBV28	TRBJ2-3	CASSLIGAGDTQYF	TGTGCCAGCAGTTTAATCGGGGCGGGAGATACGCAGTATTTT
NA	NA	TRBV29-1	TRBJ2-7	CSVLAAREQYF	TGCAGCGTTTTGGCGGCTAGGGAGCAGTACTTC
TRBD1	once	TRBV4-3	TRBJ2-7	CASSQSLTGTDYEQYF	TGCGCCAGCAGCCAATCCCTGACCGGGACAGACTACGAGCAGTACTTC
NA	few	TRBV15	TRBJ1-6	CATSRAGLNSPLHF	TGTGCCACCAGCAGAGCGGGGCTGAATTCACCCCTCCACTTT
TRBD2	NA	TRBV12-3/TRBV12-4	TRBJ2-1	CASSFWSSGGYNEQFF	TGTGCCAGCAGTTTTTGGAGTAGCGGGGGGTACAATGAGCAGTTCTTC
TRBD1	NA	TRBV4-1	TRBJ2-3	CASSQVGTGADTQYF	TGCGCCAGCAGCCAAGTCGGGACAGGGGCGGATACGCAGTATTTT
TRBD1	NA	TRBV7-9	TRBJ1-5	CASSSTGGGEPQHF	TGTGCCAGCAGCTCGACAGGGGGCGGAGAGCCCCAGCATTTT
TRBD2	few	TRBV12-3/TRBV12-4	TRBJ2-7	CASSAGTSAIFIYEQYF	TGTGCCAGCAGTGCCGGGACTAGCGCCATTTTTATCTACGAGCAGTACTTC
NA	NA	TRBV5-1	TRBJ1-1	CASSFRDLNTEAFF	TGCGCCAGCAGCTTTCGGGACCTGAACACTGAAGCTTTCTTT
NA	NA	TRBV9	TRBJ1-1	CASSVVGGSTEAFF	TGTGCCAGCAGCGTGGTTGGAGGGTCCACTGAAGCTTTCTTT
TRBD1	few	TRBV20-1	TRBJ1-6	CSARGGRGGSPLHF	TGCAGTGCTAGGGGGGGCAGGGGGGGATCACCCCTCCACTTT
NA	NA	TRBV28	TRBJ1-6	CASSSARLDSPLHF	TGTGCCAGCAGTTCCGCGCGTTTAGATTCACCCCTCCACTTT
TRBD2	NA	TRBV3-1	TRBJ2-7	CASSPPTSGRASEQYF	TGTGCCAGCAGCCCTCCTACTAGCGGGAGAGCCAGCGAGCAGTACTTC
NA	few	TRBV9	TRBJ1-2	CASSAETDVNYGYTF	TGTGCCAGCAGCGCCGAAACGGACGTAAACTATGGCTACACCTTC
TRBD1	NA	TRBV28	TRBJ2-7	CASTTWDRGYEQYF	TGTGCCAGCACCACCTGGGACAGGGGTTACGAGCAGTACTTC
NA	NA	TRBV7-2	TRBJ2-2	CASSRDRDNTGELFF	TGTGCCAGCAGTCGCGACAGAGACAACACCGGGGAGCTGTTTTTT
NA	NA	TRBV12-3/TRBV12-4	TRBJ1-5	CASSLIDSETSNQPQHF	TGTGCCAGCAGTTTAATTGACAGCGAAACTAGCAATCAGCCCCAGCATTTT
TRBD2	NA	TRBV19	TRBJ2-1	CASNYGEGNEQFF	TGTGCCAGTAACTACGGGGAGGGAAATGAGCAGTTCTTC
TRBD2	few	TRBV27	TRBJ2-7	CASRAGTRTYEQYF	TGTGCCAGCAGAGCCGGGACTAGGACCTACGAGCAGTACTTC
NA	NA	TRBV2	TRBJ1-4	CASSLGTSPTNEKLFF	TGTGCCAGCAGCCTCGGGACAAGTCCAACTAATGAAAAACTGTTTTTT
NA	few	TRBV12-3/TRBV12-4	TRBJ2-7	CASTAGSNEQYF	TGTGCCAGCACCGCAGGGAGCAACGAGCAGTACTTC
NA	NA	TRBV30	TRBJ2-5	CAWSDNRAPLTQYF	TGTGCCTGGAGTGACAACCGGGCTCCCTTAACCCAGTACTTC
NA	many	TRBV2	TRBJ2-5	CASSNGETQYF	TGTGCCAGCAGTAACGGGGAGACCCAGTACTTC
NA	few	TRBV28	TRBJ1-1	CASSLRSRGEAFF	TGTGCCAGCAGTTTACGCAGCCGCGGCGAAGCTTTCTTT
NA	once	TRBV6-5	TRBJ2-3	CASSYQGFSADTQYF	TGTGCCAGCAGTTACCAGGGTTTTTCGGCAGATACGCAGTATTTT
NA	NA	TRBV5-6	TRBJ2-1	CASSLVAYNEQFF	TGTGCCAGCAGCTTGGTGGCCTACAATGAGCAGTTCTTC
TRBD1	few	TRBV4-3	TRBJ1-2	CASSRGATTGEGGYTF	TGCGCCAGCAGCCGAGGGGCGACTACAGGGGAGGGAGGCTACACCTTC
NA	few	TRBV5-6	TRBJ1-4	CASSLVDEVKNEKLFF	TGTGCCAGCAGCTTGGTCGATGAGGTGAAGAATGAAAAACTGTTTTTT
NA	NA	TRBV28	TRBJ1-6	CASSSPIAYNSPLHF	TGTGCCAGCAGTTCCCCGATTGCCTATAATTCACCCCTCCACTTT
TRBD1	many	TRBV6-5	TRBJ1-2	CASRGQGARYGYTF	TGTGCCAGCAGGGGACAGGGGGCGCGGTATGGCTACACCTTC
NA	NA	TRBV7-2	TRBJ2-1	CASSLVHGAPSYNEQFF	TGTGCCAGCAGCTTAGTGCACGGGGCGCCGTCCTACAATGAGCAGTTCTTC
NA	NA	TRBV4-3	TRBJ1-6	CASSQEAGTGNSPLHF	TGCGCCAGCAGCCAAGAAGCCGGGACGGGGAATTCACCCCTCCACTTT
NA	NA	TRBV28	TRBJ1-6	CASSNIDSYYNSPLHF	TGTGCCAGCAGCAATATAGACAGCTACTATAATTCACCCCTCCACTTT
TRBD1	NA	TRBV5-1	TRBJ2-7	CASSLARGPYEQYF	TGCGCCAGCAGCTTGGCCAGGGGGCCCTACGAGCAGTACTTC